One and the same sample provided the 2 T cell receptor beta chains below, sequenced in a study of PD-1 blockade in classical Hodgkin lymphoma. Assay used: immunoSEQ multiplex PCR; TCRdb lists only in-frame clones, some missing. Of under 5,000 clones in the sample, around 80% were seen once. Each of the patients experienced relapse following autologous stem cell transplantation, and their brentuximab vedotin exposure differed. Sequenced material: peripheral blood mononuclear cells (PBMCs), taken at baseline. These receptors all come from a human donor with classical Hodgkin lymphoma.

The chain couples TRBV28 to TRBJ1-6, with 9 positions matching TRBD1. The V gene end was trimmed by 6 bases and the J gene end by 8 bases; junction bases not matched to a gene: 14. Germline V gene data show CDR1 as MDHEN and CDR2 as SYDVKM. The CDR3 spans 17 residues. The CDR3 DNA is TGTGCCAGCAGATTTCGACAGGGGGGACCTGGGGATTCACCCCTCCACTTT. Amino acids: CASRFRQGGPGDSPLHF.

The chain links TRBV7-2 to TRBJ2-5; D is possibly TRBD1 (6 bases). CDR1 SGHTA and CDR2 FQGNSA come from the germline V gene. Trimming removed 5 bases from V and 5 bases from J, with 15 bases in between. This CDR3 has 14 residues. In DNA, the CDR3 is TGTGCCAGCAGCCTTACAGGGTACGGCGAGACCCAGTACTTC. Its translation: CASSLTGYGETQYF.